Listed below are T cell receptor beta chains from one sample, sequenced in a study of CD8 T cells in Susac syndrome. TCRdb reanalysed the immunoSEQ multiplex PCR reads using MiXCR and keeps one entry per CDR3 protein. The table shows about 240,000 distinct CDR3 sequences, with 90% to 97% occurring only once. Sequencing was done on a sample of CD4+ T cells from PBMCs. The source of these receptors is a human donor with Susac syndrome. CDR3s include the opening cysteine and the closing phenylalanine or tryptophan. The D gene is left open where the match is weak. Only some rows state a clone size, as once, few, many or a class for expanded clones.

j_gene | v_gene | d_gene | abundance | CDR3nt | CDR3aa
TRBJ2-2 | TRBV4-2 | NA | NA | TGTGCCAGCAGCGGAGCTGGGGGGTACACCGGGGAGCTGTTTTTT | CASSGAGGYTGELFF
TRBJ2-7 | TRBV30 | NA | NA | TGTGCCTCGTCCGGGGACTACGAGCAGTACTTC | CASSGDYEQYF
TRBJ1-4 | TRBV12-3/TRBV12-4 | TRBD1 | NA | TGTGCCAGCAGGGGGACAGTGAATGAAAAACTGTTTTTT | CASRGTVNEKLFF
TRBJ1-2 | TRBV15 | NA | NA | TGTGCCACCAGCAGAGACCATTATGGCTACACCTTC | CATSRDHYGYTF
TRBJ2-4 | TRBV20-1 | NA | NA | TGCAGTGCTAGATCTGGTCTAGCCAAAAACATTCAGTACTTC | CSARSGLAKNIQYF
TRBJ2-7 | TRBV28 | TRBD2 | NA | TGTGCCACCCACCGGGGGGACGCCTCCTACGAGCAGTACTTC | CATHRGDASYEQYF
TRBJ2-1 | TRBV29-1 | TRBD2 | NA | TGCAGCGCCCAGGTAGCGGGAGGGAGCGATGAGCAGTTCTTC | CSAQVAGGSDEQFF
TRBJ2-6 | TRBV6-4 | NA | NA | TGTGCCAGCAGTGCGGACTTCTCTGGGGCCAACGTCCTGACTTTC | CASSADFSGANVLTF
TRBJ1-1 | TRBV2 | TRBD1 | NA | TGTGCCAGCAGTCCCGGGACAGGAACAGAAGCTTTCTTT | CASSPGTGTEAFF
TRBJ2-7 | TRBV20-1 | NA | NA | TGCAGTGCTAGAGCCCCACGTGGGGGGCCCTACGAGCAGTACTTC | CSARAPRGGPYEQYF
TRBJ2-3 | TRBV18 | NA | NA | TGTGCCAGCTCACCACCGTACACTCGACTGAAGGATACGCAGTATTTT | CASSPPYTRLKDTQYF
TRBJ2-5 | TRBV28 | NA | once | TGTGCCAGCAGCAGGGTCCCCCAAGAGACCCAGTACTTC | CASSRVPQETQYF
TRBJ2-1 | TRBV3-1 | NA | NA | TGTGCCAGCAGCCAACCCGGGAATATTTTTGAGCAGTTCTTC | CASSQPGNIFEQFF
TRBJ1-2 | TRBV9 | TRBD1 | NA | TGTGCCAGCAGCGGGGTGCAGGGGGCTTATGGCTACACCTTC | CASSGVQGAYGYTF
TRBJ1-1 | TRBV15 | TRBD1 | NA | TGTGCCACCAGCGGTGGAGGGGGCTGGAACACTGAAGCTTTCTTT | CATSGGGGWNTEAFF
TRBJ2-2 | TRBV24-1 | NA | NA | TGTGCCACCAGTAACACCGGGGAGCTGTTTTTT | CATSNTGELFF
TRBJ2-6 | TRBV7-9 | NA | once | TGTGCCAGCAGCTTAGCTGGCGGCCCGAGCTCTGGGGCCAACGTCCTGACTTTC | CASSLAGGPSSGANVLTF
TRBJ2-1 | TRBV14 | NA | NA | TGTGCCAGCAGCCAAGATGGTTGGAGCAATGAGCAGTTCTTC | CASSQDGWSNEQFF
TRBJ2-2 | TRBV30 | TRBD1 | NA | TGTGCCTGGAGTCCCACGCCGGGACAGGGAGTGGGGGAGCTGTTTTTT | CAWSPTPGQGVGELFF
TRBJ2-3 | TRBV20-1 | TRBD2 | NA | TGCAGTGCTCGACCCATAGCGGGGGGCACAGATACGCAGTATTTT | CSARPIAGGTDTQYF
TRBJ2-1 | TRBV19 | TRBD2 | NA | TGTGCCAGTAAGGTAGCGGGAGGGCGGGAAGACAATGAGCAGTTCTTC | CASKVAGGREDNEQFF
TRBJ2-6 | TRBV4-1 | TRBD2 | NA | TGCGCCAGCAGCGTGATGGGGGGGTTATCTGGGGCCAACGTCCTGACTTTC | CASSVMGGLSGANVLTF
TRBJ2-1 | TRBV15 | NA | NA | TGTGCCACCAGCAGCAAGAGCTACAATGAGCAGTTCTTC | CATSSKSYNEQFF
TRBJ2-4 | TRBV7-8 | NA | few | TGTGCCAGCAGCCCAGTGGGAAACATTCAGTACTTC | CASSPVGNIQYF
TRBJ1-3 | TRBV29-1 | NA | NA | TGCAGCGTTGAAGATCAGAGGTCCCCGGGAAACACCATATATTTT | CSVEDQRSPGNTIYF
TRBJ2-5 | TRBV9 | NA | once | TGTGCCAGCAGCGTAGGGCTAGTAGACCCGGAGACCCAGTACTTC | CASSVGLVDPETQYF
TRBJ2-1 | TRBV11-2 | TRBD2 | NA | TGTGCCAGCAGCTTCGGACTAGGGCTGAATGAGCAGTTCTTC | CASSFGLGLNEQFF
TRBJ2-7 | TRBV30 | NA | NA | TGTGCCTGGAGTCGACAGGGGAGGGCATACGAGCAGTACTTC | CAWSRQGRAYEQYF
TRBJ2-1 | TRBV11-2 | NA | NA | TGTGCCAGCAGCTTAGACGGCCCACATGAGCAGTTCTTC | CASSLDGPHEQFF
TRBJ1-3 | TRBV24-1 | NA | NA | TGTGCCACCAGTGATCCGCTGGGTGGAAACACCATATATTTT | CATSDPLGGNTIYF
TRBJ2-7 | TRBV27 | NA | NA | TGTGCCAGCAGTATCACAGGGGGGGCGTTGTACGAGCAGTACTTC | CASSITGGALYEQYF
TRBJ2-7 | TRBV11-2 | NA | NA | TGTGCCAGCAGCCCCCACCAATACGAGCAGTACTTC | CASSPHQYEQYF
TRBJ2-3 | TRBV20-1 | NA | NA | TGCAGTGCTAGCGCGACCTCCGAAACTGCTGGCACAGATACGCAGTATTTT | CSASATSETAGTDTQYF
TRBJ2-1 | TRBV4-1 | TRBD2 | NA | TGCGCCAGCAGCCGGGGTAGCGGGAGGGCATACCCCTACAATGAGCAGTTCTTC | CASSRGSGRAYPYNEQFF
TRBJ2-7 | TRBV11-3 | TRBD2 | NA | TGTGCCAGCAGCCCCGGGGGGAGGGGTGACGAGCAGTACTTC | CASSPGGRGDEQYF
TRBJ2-1 | TRBV29-1 | NA | NA | TGCAGCGCTTGCATCGTGGATGAGCAGTTCTTC | CSACIVDEQFF
TRBJ2-5 | TRBV20-1 | NA | NA | TGCAGTGCAACTCCGGGCTCTCGGGAGACCCAGTACTTC | CSATPGSRETQYF
TRBJ2-7 | TRBV10-3 | TRBD1 | NA | TGTGCCATCAGTACCGGGACAGGGGGCTTGAACGAGCAGTACTTC | CAISTGTGGLNEQYF
TRBJ2-7 | TRBV7-9 | NA | once | TGTGCCAGCAGCTTAGCGCTAGGGGGCTCCTACGAGCAGTACTTC | CASSLALGGSYEQYF
TRBJ2-5 | TRBV4-1 | TRBD2 | NA | TGCGCCAGCAGCAACCCTAGCGGGAGGGGCCAAGAGACCCAGTACTTC | CASSNPSGRGQETQYF
TRBJ2-7 | TRBV29-1 | NA | few | TGCAGCGCCAGAGACCCCCCAGGGCTGTACTTC | CSARDPPGLYF
TRBJ2-3 | TRBV29-1 | NA | NA | TGCAGCGTTGAAGCGGATAACACAGATACGCAGTATTTT | CSVEADNTDTQYF